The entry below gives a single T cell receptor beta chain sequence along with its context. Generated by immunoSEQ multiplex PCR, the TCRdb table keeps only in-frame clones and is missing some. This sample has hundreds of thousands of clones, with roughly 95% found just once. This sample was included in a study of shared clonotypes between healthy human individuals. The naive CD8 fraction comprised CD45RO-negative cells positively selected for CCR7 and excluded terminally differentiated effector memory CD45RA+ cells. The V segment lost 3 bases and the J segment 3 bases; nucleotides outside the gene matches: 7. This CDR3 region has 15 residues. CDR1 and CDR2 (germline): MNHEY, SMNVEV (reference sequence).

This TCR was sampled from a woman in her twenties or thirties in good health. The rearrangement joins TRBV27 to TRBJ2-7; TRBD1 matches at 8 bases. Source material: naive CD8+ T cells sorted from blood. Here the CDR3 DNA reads TGTGCCAGCAGTTTGACAGGGGCTAGAGTCTACGAGCAGTACTTC. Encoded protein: CASSLTGARVYEQYF.